This is a list of T cell receptor beta chains from one sample in a study of T-cell reconstitution after alpha-beta-depleted transplantation in children. TCRdb passed the PCR reads through MiXCR, listing each CDR3 protein once. The sample yields approximately 170,000 distinct CDR3 sequences, roughly 10% seen once. The material was PBMCs, obtained before TCRalphabeta/CD19-depleted stem cell transplant. The receptors were gathered from a boy younger than 10 with acute myeloid leukemia, due to receive a stem cell transplant. CDR3s include the opening cysteine and the closing phenylalanine or tryptophan. D genes are given only for firm matches. The listing skips clone size in some rows; elsewhere it reads once, few, many or a size class.

j_call d_call v_call clone_size cdr3_aa cdr3_nt
TRBJ2-3 - TRBV24-1 medium-sized CATRRADTQYF TGTGCCACCAGAAGGGCAGATACGCAGTATTTT
TRBJ2-3 TRBD2 TRBV6-5 many CASHSTGGRADTQYF TGTGCCAGCCATTCGACGGGAGGGCGGGCAGATACGCAGTATTTT
TRBJ1-1 - TRBV27 many CASSNTGPMNTEAFF TGTGCCAGCAGTAATACAGGACCTATGAACACTGAAGCTTTCTTT
TRBJ2-5 - TRBV20-1 many CSARRFKETQYF TGCAGTGCTAGACGATTCAAAGAGACCCAGTACTTC
TRBJ2-3 - TRBV20-1 many CSATREGEQNTDTQYF TGCAGTGCTACCCGAGAGGGAGAACAGAACACAGATACGCAGTATTTT
TRBJ2-5 TRBD2 TRBV5-6 many CASSRGLASLETQYF TGTGCCAGCAGCCGGGGACTAGCGAGTTTGGAGACCCAGTACTTC
TRBJ2-2 - TRBV12-3/TRBV12-4 many CASSPRARNTGELFF TGTGCCAGCAGTCCCCGGGCTAGGAACACCGGGGAGCTGTTTTTT
TRBJ2-1 - TRBV5-5 many CASSYTTEFF TGTGCCAGCAGCTACACGACCGAGTTCTTC
TRBJ1-3 - TRBV5-6 many CASSLRSSWESGNTIYF TGTGCCAGCAGCTTGCGCTCTTCGTGGGAATCTGGAAACACCATATATTTT
TRBJ1-5 TRBD1 TRBV12-3/TRBV12-4 many CASSSRTGHQPQHF TGTGCCAGCAGTTCCAGGACAGGCCATCAGCCCCAGCATTTT
TRBJ2-2 - TRBV30 - CAWNAGELFF TGTGCCTGGAACGCCGGGGAGCTGTTTTTT
TRBJ2-2 - TRBV7-8 many CASSLWVTYTGELFF TGTGCCAGCAGCTTATGGGTAACCTACACCGGGGAGCTGTTTTTT
TRBJ2-1 TRBD2 TRBV3-1 - CASSTRWGERGYSYNEQFF TGTGCCTCCTCCACCCGATGGGGGGAGCGGGGGTACTCCTACAATGAGCAGTTCTTC
TRBJ2-3 TRBD1 TRBV18 many CASSPPRTGRATDTQYF TGTGCCAGCTCACCCCCTCGGACAGGTCGCGCCACAGATACGCAGTATTTT
TRBJ2-5 - TRBV5-1 many CASSLHGGVETQYF TGCGCCAGCAGCTTGCACGGGGGCGTGGAGACCCAGTACTTC
TRBJ2-7 - TRBV28 few CASRTRVGLRGHYEQYF TGTGCCAGCAGAACCCGCGTCGGCCTGCGGGGCCACTACGAGCAGTACTTC
TRBJ1-6 TRBD1 TRBV12-3/TRBV12-4 many CASSWGQRGSNSPLHF TGTGCCAGCAGCTGGGGACAGCGAGGCTCTAATTCACCCCTCCACTTT
TRBJ2-1 TRBD2 TRBV12-3/TRBV12-4 many CASSFGSSGGNEQFF TGTGCCAGCAGTTTTGGCTCTAGCGGGGGCAATGAGCAGTTCTTC
TRBJ2-5 TRBD2 TRBV3-1 many CASSQDRLAGFGETQYF TGTGCCAGCAGCCAAGATCGGCTAGCGGGATTCGGGGAGACCCAGTACTTC
TRBJ2-1 - TRBV27 - CASSFRGTGNEQFF TGTGCCAGCAGTTTCCGGGGTACAGGGAATGAGCAGTTCTTC
TRBJ2-3 TRBD1 TRBV28 many CASSLRTYSGQGTDTQYF TGTGCCAGCAGTTTAAGGACTTACTCGGGACAGGGTACAGATACGCAGTATTTT
TRBJ2-4 TRBD2 TRBV7-8 many CASSYRTSGGGVGKNIQYF TGTGCCAGCAGCTACCGGACTAGCGGGGGGGGCGTTGGCAAAAACATTCAGTACTTC
TRBJ1-2 - TRBV9 many CASSVEPGANRGCRF TGTGCCAGCAGCGTAGAGCCCGGCGCAAACAGAGGATGCCGCTTC
TRBJ1-4 - TRBV4-1 - CASSQFGEKLFF TGCGCCAGCAGCCAATTCGGTGAAAAACTGTTTTTT
TRBJ2-7 - TRBV6-5 many CASSYSRGSSYEQYF TGTGCCAGCAGTTACTCCCGTGGTTCCTCCTACGAGCAGTACTTC
TRBJ2-5 - TRBV5-6 - CASSSGLTINQEIQYF TGTGCCAGCAGCTCCGGACTGACGATCAACCAAGAGATCCAGTACTTC
TRBJ2-2 - TRBV5-1 many CASSSGRMNTGELFF TGCGCCAGCAGCTCGGGACGGATGAACACCGGGGAGCTGTTTTTT
TRBJ2-1 - TRBV2 many CASSLSSHPRHEQFF TGTGCCAGCAGTTTAAGCTCACACCCCCGACATGAGCAGTTCTTC
TRBJ2-1 - TRBV7-9 many CASTDGTVSYEQFF TGTGCCAGCACCGACGGGACCGTGTCTTATGAGCAGTTCTTC
TRBJ2-3 - TRBV5-6 many CASSLGGDRTDTQYF TGTGCCAGCAGCTTAGGTGGGGACCGCACAGATACGCAGTATTTT
TRBJ2-3 - TRBV6-1 many CASSPIRTGNTQYF TGTGCCAGCAGTCCCATCCGTACTGGGAATACGCAGTATTTT
TRBJ1-5 TRBD1 TRBV12-3/TRBV12-4 many CASSPGTGRNQPQHF TGTGCCAGCAGTCCCGGGACAGGGAGAAATCAGCCCCAGCATTTT
TRBJ2-1 - TRBV5-5 many CASSLWQGPGTYNEQFF TGTGCCAGCAGCTTGTGGCAGGGACCCGGGACCTACAATGAGCAGTTCTTC
TRBJ1-4 - TRBV7-9 many CASTPRGKEKLFF TGTGCCAGCACCCCTAGAGGGAAAGAAAAACTGTTTTTT
TRBJ2-1 TRBD2 TRBV12-3/TRBV12-4 many CASSTPSGYNEQFF TGTGCCAGCAGTACCCCTAGCGGGTACAATGAGCAGTTCTTC
TRBJ1-6 - TRBV9 - CASSVDSESSYNSPLHF TGTGCCAGCAGCGTAGACAGCGAGAGCTCCTATAATTCACCCCTCCACTTT
TRBJ2-3 TRBD1 TRBV9 many CASSGTGLTDTQYF TGTGCCAGCAGTGGGACAGGGCTCACAGATACGCAGTATTTT
TRBJ2-7 - TRBV7-2 many CASSLATSYEQYF TGTGCCAGCAGCTTGGCCACCTCCTACGAGCAGTACTTC
TRBJ2-7 - TRBV6-5 many CASSYGGDEYEQYF TGTGCCAGCAGTTACGGAGGGGACGAATACGAGCAGTACTTC
TRBJ2-4 TRBD1 TRBV15 many CATSRTGTGDIQYF TGTGCCACCAGCAGGACCGGGACAGGGGATATTCAGTACTTC
TRBJ2-7 TRBD2 TRBV18 - CASSPRDGTTREQYF TGTGCCAGCTCACCACGGGACGGGACTACGAGGGAGCAGTACTTC
TRBJ1-1 TRBD1 TRBV12-3/TRBV12-4 many CASSKGDRGSFF TGTGCCAGCAGTAAGGGGGACAGGGGATCTTTCTTT
TRBJ2-7 - TRBV3-1 many CASSQDGRYYEQYF TGTGCCAGCAGCCAAGACGGCAGGTACTACGAGCAGTACTTC
TRBJ1-5 TRBD1 TRBV6-5 - CASSYSNRGLDRPQHF TGTGCCAGCAGTTACTCGAACAGGGGGCTTGATCGGCCCCAGCATTTT